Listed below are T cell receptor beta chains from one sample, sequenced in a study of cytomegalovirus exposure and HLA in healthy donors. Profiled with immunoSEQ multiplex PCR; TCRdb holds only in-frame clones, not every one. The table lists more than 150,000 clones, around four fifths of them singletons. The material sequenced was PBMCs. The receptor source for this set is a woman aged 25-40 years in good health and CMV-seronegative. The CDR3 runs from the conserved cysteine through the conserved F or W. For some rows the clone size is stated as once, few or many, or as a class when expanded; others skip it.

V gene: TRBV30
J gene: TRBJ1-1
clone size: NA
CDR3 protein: CAVYRDETEAFF

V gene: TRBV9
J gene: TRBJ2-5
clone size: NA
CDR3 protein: CASSVAPGAREETQYF

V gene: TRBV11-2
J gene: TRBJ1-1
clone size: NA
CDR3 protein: CASSLKGGVEAFF

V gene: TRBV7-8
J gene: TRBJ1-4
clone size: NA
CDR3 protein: CASSYRDRDNEKLFF

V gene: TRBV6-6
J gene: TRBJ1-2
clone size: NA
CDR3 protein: CASSYGALNYGYTF

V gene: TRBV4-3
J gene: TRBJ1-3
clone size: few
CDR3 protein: CASSQGHLRNTIYF

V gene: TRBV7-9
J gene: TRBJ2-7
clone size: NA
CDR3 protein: CASSLDPGRGEQYF

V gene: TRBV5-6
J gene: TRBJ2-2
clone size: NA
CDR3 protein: CASSLGNWGRYTGELFF

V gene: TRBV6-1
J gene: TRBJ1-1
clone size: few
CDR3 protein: CASSKEGGTEAFF

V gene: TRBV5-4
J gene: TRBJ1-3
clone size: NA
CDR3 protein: CASSAAGGSGNTIYF

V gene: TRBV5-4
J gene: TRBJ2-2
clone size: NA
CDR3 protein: CASSFPGTNTGELFF

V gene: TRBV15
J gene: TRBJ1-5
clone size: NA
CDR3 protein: CATSDPGLQSVLGEPQHF

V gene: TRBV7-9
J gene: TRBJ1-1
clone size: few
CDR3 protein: CASSPPGGSNPLF

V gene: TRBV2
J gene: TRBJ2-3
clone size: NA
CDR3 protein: CASSEAVAGGPDTQYF

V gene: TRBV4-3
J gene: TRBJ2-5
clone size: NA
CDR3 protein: CASSQETGLETQYF

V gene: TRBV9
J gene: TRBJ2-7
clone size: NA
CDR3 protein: CASSVDGASYEQYF

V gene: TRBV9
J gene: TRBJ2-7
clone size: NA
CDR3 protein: CASSVGPAGGPEQYF

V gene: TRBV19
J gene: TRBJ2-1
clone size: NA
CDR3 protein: CASSSPLAGDYNEQFF

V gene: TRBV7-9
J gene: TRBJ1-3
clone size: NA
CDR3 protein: CASSFPATGGSWGNTIYF

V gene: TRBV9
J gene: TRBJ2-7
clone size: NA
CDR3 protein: CASSVDPSAGGGEQYF

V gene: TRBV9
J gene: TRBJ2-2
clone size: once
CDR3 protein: CASSFASILNTGELFF

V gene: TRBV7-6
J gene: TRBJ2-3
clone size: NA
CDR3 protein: CASSTRGVAGGPSTDTQYF

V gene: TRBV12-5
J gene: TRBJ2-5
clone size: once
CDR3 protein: CASGRQGLRETQYF

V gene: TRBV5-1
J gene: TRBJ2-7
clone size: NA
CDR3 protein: CASSFDRGSAAGHYEQYF

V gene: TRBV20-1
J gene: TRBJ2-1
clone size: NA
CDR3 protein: CSASVVNEQFF

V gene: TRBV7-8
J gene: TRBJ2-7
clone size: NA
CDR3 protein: CASSQHTSSGGRYEQYF